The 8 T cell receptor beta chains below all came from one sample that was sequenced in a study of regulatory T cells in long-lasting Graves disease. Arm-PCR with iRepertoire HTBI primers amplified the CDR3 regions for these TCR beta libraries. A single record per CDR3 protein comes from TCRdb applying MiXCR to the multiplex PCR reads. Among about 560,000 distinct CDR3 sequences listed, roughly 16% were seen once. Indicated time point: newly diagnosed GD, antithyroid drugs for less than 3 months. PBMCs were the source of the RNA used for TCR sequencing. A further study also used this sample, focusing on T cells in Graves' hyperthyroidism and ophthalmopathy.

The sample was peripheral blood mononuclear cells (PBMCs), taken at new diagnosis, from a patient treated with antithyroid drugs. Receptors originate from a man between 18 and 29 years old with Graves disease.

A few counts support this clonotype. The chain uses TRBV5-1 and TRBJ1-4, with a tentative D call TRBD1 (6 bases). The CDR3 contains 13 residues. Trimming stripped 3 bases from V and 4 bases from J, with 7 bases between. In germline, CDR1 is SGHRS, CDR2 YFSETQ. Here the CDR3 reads CASSWTVNEKLFF. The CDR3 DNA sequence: TGCGCCAGCAGCTGGACAGTTAATGAAAAACTGTTTTTT.

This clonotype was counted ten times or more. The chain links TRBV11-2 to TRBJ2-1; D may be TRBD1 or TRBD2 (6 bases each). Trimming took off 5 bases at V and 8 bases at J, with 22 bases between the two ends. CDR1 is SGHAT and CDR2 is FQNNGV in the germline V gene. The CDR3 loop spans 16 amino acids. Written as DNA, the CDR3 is TGTGCCAGCAGCCGACCGGGGGCGCCTCTGGGGCATGAGCAGTTCTTC. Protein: CASSRPGAPLGHEQFF.

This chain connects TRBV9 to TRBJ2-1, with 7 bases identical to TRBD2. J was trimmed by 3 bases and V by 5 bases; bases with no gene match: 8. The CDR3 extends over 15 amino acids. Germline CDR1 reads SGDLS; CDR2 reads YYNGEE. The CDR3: CASREAGAVYNEQFF. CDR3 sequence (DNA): TGTGCCAGCAGGGAGGCGGGAGCCGTCTACAATGAGCAGTTCTTC.

The CDR3 region is CASSEGTLGGTDTQYF. The CDR3 DNA reads TGTGCCAGCAGTGAAGGGACTTTAGGCGGGACAGATACGCAGTATTTT. The J gene is TRBJ2-3, the V gene TRBV2, with a tentative D call TRBD2 (5 bases). The CDR3 is 16 amino acids. The germline CDR1 and CDR2 sequences are SNHLY and FYNNEI. Trimming removed 1 base at V and 3 bases at J, with 14 bases between.

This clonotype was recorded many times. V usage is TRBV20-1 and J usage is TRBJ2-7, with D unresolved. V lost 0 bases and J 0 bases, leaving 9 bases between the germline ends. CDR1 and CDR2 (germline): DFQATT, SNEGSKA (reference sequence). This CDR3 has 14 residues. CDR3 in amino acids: CSARDPRHSYEQYF. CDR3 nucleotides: TGCAGTGCTAGAGATCCCCGGCACTCCTACGAGCAGTACTTC.

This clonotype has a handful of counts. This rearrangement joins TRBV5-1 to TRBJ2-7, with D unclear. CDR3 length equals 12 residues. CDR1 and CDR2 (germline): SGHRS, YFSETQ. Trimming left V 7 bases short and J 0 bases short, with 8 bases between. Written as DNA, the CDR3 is TGCGCCAGCTGTAGAGACTCCTACGAGCAGTACTTC. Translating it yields CASCRDSYEQYF.

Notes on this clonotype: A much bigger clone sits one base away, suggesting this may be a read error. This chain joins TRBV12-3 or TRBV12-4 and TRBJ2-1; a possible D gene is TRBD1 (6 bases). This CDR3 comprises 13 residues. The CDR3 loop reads CASSPQGQAEQLF. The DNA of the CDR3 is TGTGCCAGCAGTCCACAGGGCCAGGCTGAGCAGCTCTTC.

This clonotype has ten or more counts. CDR3 amino acids: CASSLLPGSSYNEQFF. CDR3 in DNA: TGCGCCAGCAGCCTCCTGCCAGGAAGCTCCTACAATGAGCAGTTCTTC. The V gene is TRBV5-1, the J gene TRBJ2-1; D remains unclear. This CDR3 is 16 amino acids long. Looked up from germline, CDR1 is SGHRS and CDR2 is YFSETQ. Trimming shortened V by 4 bases and J by 0 bases, and 14 bases separated the two germline ends.